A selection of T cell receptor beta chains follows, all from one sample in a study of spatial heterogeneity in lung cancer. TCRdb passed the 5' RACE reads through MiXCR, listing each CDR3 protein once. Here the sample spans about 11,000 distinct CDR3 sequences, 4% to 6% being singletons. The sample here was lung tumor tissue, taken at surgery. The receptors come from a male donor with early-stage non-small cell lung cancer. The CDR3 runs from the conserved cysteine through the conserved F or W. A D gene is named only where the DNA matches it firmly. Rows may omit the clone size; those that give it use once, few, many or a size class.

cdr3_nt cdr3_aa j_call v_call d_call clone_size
TGTGCCAGCAGTTTAGGGGTAGCGGGAGTTACAGATACGCAGTATTTT CASSLGVAGVTDTQYF TRBJ2-3 TRBV28 TRBD2 many
TGCAGCGGGGGACAGGGGGGCGAGCAGTACTTC CSGGQGGEQYF TRBJ2-7 TRBV29-1 TRBD1 few
TGTGCCAGCAGCGCCAGGACAGGGGGTGAGACCCAGTACTTC CASSARTGGETQYF TRBJ2-5 TRBV9 TRBD1 many
TGTGCCAGCAGCCCGGTTGGGGTAGACCCTTCTCGACAGCAGTACTTC CASSPVGVDPSRQQYF TRBJ2-7 TRBV5-5 - few
TGCAGTGCTAGGAATACAGGGGCTCAGCCCCAGCATTTT CSARNTGAQPQHF TRBJ1-5 TRBV20-1 TRBD1 many
TGTGCCAGCAGTTTGGGACAGGGTTTTCGGCAGCCCCAGCATTTT CASSLGQGFRQPQHF TRBJ1-5 TRBV28 TRBD1 -
TGTGCCGGAGGGTGGACAGGGCTTTACGAGCAGTACTTC CAGGWTGLYEQYF TRBJ2-7 TRBV30 TRBD1 many
TGTGCCAGCAGAACTAGCGGGAGGGCCTTCCACGAGCAGTACTTC CASRTSGRAFHEQYF TRBJ2-7 TRBV6-5 TRBD2 many
TGTGCCAGCAGCTTAGGGCCGGGAAGCAATCAGCCCCAGCATTTT CASSLGPGSNQPQHF TRBJ1-5 TRBV7-2 - medium-sized
TGCAGTGCTAGTCCCGTCAACGAGCAGTACTTC CSASPVNEQYF TRBJ2-7 TRBV20-1 - many
TGCAGCGTGAGACATCAGGGATGGACCGGGGAGCTGTTTTTT CSVRHQGWTGELFF TRBJ2-2 TRBV29-1 - many
TGTGCCAGCAGTTCTAGGCAATTCGCCTTCCAAGAGACCCAGTACTTC CASSSRQFAFQETQYF TRBJ2-5 TRBV28 - many
TGCAGTGCTAGAGATGGTCGGGGGATGACTGAAGCTTTCTTT CSARDGRGMTEAFF TRBJ1-1 TRBV20-1 - -
TGTGCCAGCAGACCTACCACCGGGGAGCTGTTTTTT CASRPTTGELFF TRBJ2-2 TRBV7-6 - many
TGTGCCAGCAGCTCCCGGACAGGGACGGGCGAGCAGTACTTC CASSSRTGTGEQYF TRBJ2-7 TRBV9 TRBD1 many
TGTGCCAGCAGTTACCGGGGACAGGGGGCCGTCTATAATTCACCCCTCCACTTT CASSYRGQGAVYNSPLHF TRBJ1-6 TRBV6-5 TRBD1 many
TGTGCCATCAGGTGGACTAGCGGGGGGATTAGCACAGATACGCAGTATTTT CAIRWTSGGISTDTQYF TRBJ2-3 TRBV10-3 TRBD2 once
TGTGCCAGCAGCCCAGGGGTGCGGCAGCCCCAGCATTTT CASSPGVRQPQHF TRBJ1-5 TRBV7-2 - -
TGTGCCAGCAGTACCGGGACTCGCGGATTCTTC CASSTGTRGFF TRBJ2-1 TRBV12-3/TRBV12-4 - many
TGCGCCAGCAGCCAAGATCCAGACGGGGCTTATGGCTACACCTTC CASSQDPDGAYGYTF TRBJ1-2 TRBV4-3 - many
TGCAGTGCTAGAGAAGGGACAGGGGCTCAGGTAGATGGCTACACCTTC CSAREGTGAQVDGYTF TRBJ1-2 TRBV20-1 TRBD1 -
TGTGCCGTAGGAGGCTACCACACAGATACGCAGTATTTT CAVGGYHTDTQYF TRBJ2-3 TRBV7-2 - many
TGCAGCAGCTTTGAGGCTAGCGGGGGGGCTTACAATGAGCAGTTCTTC CSSFEASGGAYNEQFF TRBJ2-1 TRBV20-1 TRBD2 -
TGTGCCATCAGTGAGTCGGAACTAGCCAGCGACGAGCAGTACTTC CAISESELASDEQYF TRBJ2-7 TRBV10-3 - many
TGTGCCAGCAGCCGAGTACAGGGGTCTGAAGCTTTCTTT CASSRVQGSEAFF TRBJ1-1 TRBV3-1 TRBD1 many
TGTGCCAGCAGCCCGGGGGGGGCGGGAAACACTGAAGCTTTCTTT CASSPGGAGNTEAFF TRBJ1-1 TRBV3-1 - many
TGCGCCAGCTCGGGGACTACGGGGGCCTACGAGCAGTACTTC CASSGTTGAYEQYF TRBJ2-7 TRBV4-3 TRBD2 many
TGTGCCAGCAGTTCGTGGCAGGGCGGAAACACTGAAGCTTTCTTT CASSSWQGGNTEAFF TRBJ1-1 TRBV6-2/TRBV6-3 - few
TGTGCCATCAGTGTGGGAAATGAGCAGTTCTTC CAISVGNEQFF TRBJ2-1 TRBV10-3 - many
TGTGCCAGCAGCCCGACAAGAGGGGAGCTGTTTTTT CASSPTRGELFF TRBJ2-2 TRBV3-1 - -
TGTGCCATCAGCGAAGCGGGAGGGCACGGGGATACGCAGTATTTT CAISEAGGHGDTQYF TRBJ2-3 TRBV10-3 TRBD2 many
TGTGCCAGCAGCGAATCCAGGGGTCTCACCGGGGAGCTGTTTTTT CASSESRGLTGELFF TRBJ2-2 TRBV13 - many
TGTGCCAGCAGTGTGACACTTAATCAGCCCCAGCATTTT CASSVTLNQPQHF TRBJ1-5 TRBV27 - medium-sized
TGCGCCAGCAGCGCTAGCACAGATACGCAGTATTTT CASSASTDTQYF TRBJ2-3 TRBV5-1 - medium-sized
TGCAGTGCTAGAGACTCCGTTGTACACAAAGCTTTCTTT CSARDSVVHKAFF TRBJ1-1 TRBV20-1 - few
TGTGCCAGCAGCTTACAGAATAACTATGGCTACACCTTC CASSLQNNYGYTF TRBJ1-2 TRBV6-5 - many
TGTGCCAGCAGCCAAGGGACAGGTTCGCGGCAGTACTTC CASSQGTGSRQYF TRBJ2-4 TRBV3-1 TRBD1 few
TGCAGTGCTAGGGGGACAGGGGGCTTTTTCTACGAGCAGTACTTC CSARGTGGFFYEQYF TRBJ2-7 TRBV20-1 TRBD1 many
TGTGCCAGCAGCTTAGATCCTTCCCCAGGGGTTAATGAAAAACTGTTTTTT CASSLDPSPGVNEKLFF TRBJ1-4 TRBV7-8 - medium-sized
TGTGCCAGCAGCTTAATAGGAGGACTGATATCTGGGGCCAACGTCCTGACTTTC CASSLIGGLISGANVLTF TRBJ2-6 TRBV11-2 - many
TGTGCCAGCAGCCGTACAAGGAGCTCCTACAATGAGCAGTTCTTC CASSRTRSSYNEQFF TRBJ2-1 TRBV4-2 - many
TGCAGTGCTACCCCCGGGACTAGCGGTTACAATGAGCAGTTCTTC CSATPGTSGYNEQFF TRBJ2-1 TRBV20-1 TRBD2 many